This T cell receptor beta chain was obtained from a study of cytotoxic CD8 clonotypes in ibrutinib-treated CLL. V was clipped by 8 bases and J by 6 bases; unmatched bases: 7. CDR1 is MNHEY and CDR2 is SMNVEV in the germline V gene (reference sequence). The CDR3 totals 14 residues. Method: immunoSEQ multiplex PCR; TCRdb's copy keeps in-frame clones and lacks some. The profile shows 50,000 or so clones, less than 85% of them singletons. This clone has just a few counts. The input for sequencing was PBMCs, taken after 24 months of ibrutinib treatment. The source of this sequence is a human donor with chronic lymphocytic leukemia. This chain connects TRBV27 to TRBJ2-1, with 10 bases matching TRBD2. The CDR3 DNA sequence: TGTGCCAGCGGGGCCGGGACTAGCGTCAATGAGCAGTTCTTC. It specifies CASGAGTSVNEQFF.